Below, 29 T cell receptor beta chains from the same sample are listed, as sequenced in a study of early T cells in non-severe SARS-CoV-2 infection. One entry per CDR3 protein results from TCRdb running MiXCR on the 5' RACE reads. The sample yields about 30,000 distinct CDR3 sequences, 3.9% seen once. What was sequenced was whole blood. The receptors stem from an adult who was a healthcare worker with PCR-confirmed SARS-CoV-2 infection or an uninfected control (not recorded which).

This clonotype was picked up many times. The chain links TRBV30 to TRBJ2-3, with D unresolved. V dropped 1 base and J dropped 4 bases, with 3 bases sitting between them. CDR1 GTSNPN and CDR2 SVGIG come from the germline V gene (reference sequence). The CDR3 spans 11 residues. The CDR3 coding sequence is TGTGCCTGGAGTGCTTCAGATACGCAGTATTTT. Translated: CAWSASDTQYF. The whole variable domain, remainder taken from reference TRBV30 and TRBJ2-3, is SQTIHQWPATLVQPVGSPLSLECTVEGTSNPNLYWYRQAAGRGLQLLFYSVGIGQISSEVPQNLSASRPQDRQFILSSKKLLLSDSGFYLCAWSASDTQYFGPGTRLTVL.

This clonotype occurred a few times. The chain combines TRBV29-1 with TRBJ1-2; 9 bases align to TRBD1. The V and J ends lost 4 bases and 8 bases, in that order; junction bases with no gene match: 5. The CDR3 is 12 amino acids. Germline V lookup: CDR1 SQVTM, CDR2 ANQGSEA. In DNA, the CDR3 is TGCAGCGTTGGGGGACAGGGAAGCGGCTACACCTTC. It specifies CSVGGQGSGYTF.

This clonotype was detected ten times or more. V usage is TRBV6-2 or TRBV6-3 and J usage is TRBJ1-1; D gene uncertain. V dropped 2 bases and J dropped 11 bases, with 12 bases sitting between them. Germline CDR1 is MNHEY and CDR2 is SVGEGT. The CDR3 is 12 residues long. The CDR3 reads CASSYVGGQAFF. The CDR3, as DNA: TGTGCCAGCAGTTACGTAGGAGGGCAGGCTTTCTTT.

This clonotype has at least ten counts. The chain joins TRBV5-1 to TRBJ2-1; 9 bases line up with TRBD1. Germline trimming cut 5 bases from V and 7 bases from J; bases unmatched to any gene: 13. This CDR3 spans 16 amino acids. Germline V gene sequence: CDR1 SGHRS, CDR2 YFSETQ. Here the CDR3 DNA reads TGCGCCAGCAGAGGGCTCGGACAGGGGAATACGAATGAGCAGTTCTTC. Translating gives CASRGLGQGNTNEQFF.

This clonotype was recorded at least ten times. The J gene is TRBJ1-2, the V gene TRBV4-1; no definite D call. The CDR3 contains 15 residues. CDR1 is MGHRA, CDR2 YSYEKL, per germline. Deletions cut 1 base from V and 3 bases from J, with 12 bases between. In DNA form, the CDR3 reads TGCGCCAGCAGCCAAGTCGGAACTGGGGACTATGGCTACACCTTC. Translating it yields CASSQVGTGDYGYTF.

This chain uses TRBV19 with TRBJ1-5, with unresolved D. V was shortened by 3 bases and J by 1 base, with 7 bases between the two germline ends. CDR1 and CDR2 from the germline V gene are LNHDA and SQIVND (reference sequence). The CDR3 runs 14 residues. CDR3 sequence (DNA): TGTGCCAGTAGTATCGGTAGGAGCAATCAGCCCCAGCATTTT. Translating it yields CASSIGRSNQPQHF.

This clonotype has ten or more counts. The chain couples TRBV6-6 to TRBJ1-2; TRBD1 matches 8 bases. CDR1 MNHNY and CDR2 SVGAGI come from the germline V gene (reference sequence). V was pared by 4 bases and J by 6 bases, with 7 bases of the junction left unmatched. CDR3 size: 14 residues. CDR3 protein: CASSFADRAHGYTF. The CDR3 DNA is TGTGCCAGCAGTTTCGCGGACAGGGCCCATGGCTACACCTTC.

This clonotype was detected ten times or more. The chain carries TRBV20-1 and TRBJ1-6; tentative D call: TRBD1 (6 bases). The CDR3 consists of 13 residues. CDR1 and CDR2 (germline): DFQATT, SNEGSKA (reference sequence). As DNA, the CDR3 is TGCTCCACCCCAGGGGCTTCTGGTGTGACCCTCCACTTT. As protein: CSTPGASGVTLHF.

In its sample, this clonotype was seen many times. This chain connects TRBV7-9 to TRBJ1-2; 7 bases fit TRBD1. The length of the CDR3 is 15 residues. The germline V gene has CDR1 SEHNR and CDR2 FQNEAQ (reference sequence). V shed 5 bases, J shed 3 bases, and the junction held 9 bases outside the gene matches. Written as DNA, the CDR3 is TGTGCCAGCAGCCCCCCGGACAGGAGGGACTATGGCTACACCTTC. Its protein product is CASSPPDRRDYGYTF. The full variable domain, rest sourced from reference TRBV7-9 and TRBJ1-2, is DTGVSQNPRHKITKRGQNVTFRCDPISEHNRLYWYRQTLGQGPEFLTYFQNEAQLEKSRLLSDRFSAERPKGSFSTLEIQRTEQGDSAMYLCASSPPDRRDYGYTFGSGTRLTVV.

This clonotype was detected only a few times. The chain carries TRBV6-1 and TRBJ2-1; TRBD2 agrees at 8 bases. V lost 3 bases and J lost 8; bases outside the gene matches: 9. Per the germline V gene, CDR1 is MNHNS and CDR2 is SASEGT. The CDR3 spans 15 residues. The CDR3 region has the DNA TGTGCCAGCAGTGAGGGAGGACTAGCTGGAGATGAGCAGTTCTTC. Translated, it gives CASSEGGLAGDEQFF.

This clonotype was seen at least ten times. The CDR3 sequence is CASSLGVASGFF. The CDR3 DNA sequence: TGTGCCAGCAGCTTAGGGGTAGCTAGTGGGTTCTTC. The rearrangement joins TRBV5-6 to TRBJ2-1, with D possibly TRBD1 on 5 matching bases. The CDR3 covers 12 residues. V was shortened by 2 bases and J by 15 bases, with 15 bases between the two germline ends. From germline, CDR1 is SGHDT and CDR2 YYEEEE.

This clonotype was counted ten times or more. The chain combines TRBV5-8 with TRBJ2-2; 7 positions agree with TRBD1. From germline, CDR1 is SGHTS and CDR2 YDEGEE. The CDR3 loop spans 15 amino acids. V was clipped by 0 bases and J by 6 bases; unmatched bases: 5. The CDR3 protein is CASSLAGGYAGELFF. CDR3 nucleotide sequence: TGTGCCAGCAGCTTGGCAGGGGGATACGCCGGGGAGCTGTTTTTT. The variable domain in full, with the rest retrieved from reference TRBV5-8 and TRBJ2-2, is EAGVTQSPTHLIKTRGQQATLRCSPISGHTSVYWYQQALGLGLQFLLWYDEGEERNRGNFPPRFSGRQFPNYSSELNVNALELEDSALYLCASSLAGGYAGELFFGEGSRLTVL.

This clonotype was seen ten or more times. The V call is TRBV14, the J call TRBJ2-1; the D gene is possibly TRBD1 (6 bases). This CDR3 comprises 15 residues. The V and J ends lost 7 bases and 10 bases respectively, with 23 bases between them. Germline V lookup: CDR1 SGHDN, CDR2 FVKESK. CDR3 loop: CASTQDPGVRREQFF. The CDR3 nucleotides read TGTGCCAGCACCCAGGACCCAGGGGTGAGGCGCGAGCAGTTCTTC.

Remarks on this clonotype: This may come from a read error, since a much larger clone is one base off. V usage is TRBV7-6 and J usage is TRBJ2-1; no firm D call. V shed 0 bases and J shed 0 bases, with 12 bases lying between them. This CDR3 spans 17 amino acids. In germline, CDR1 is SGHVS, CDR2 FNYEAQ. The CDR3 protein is CASSLAQFRSSYNEQFF. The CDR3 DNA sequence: TGTGCCAGCAGCTTAGCGCAGTTCAGGAGCTCCTACAATGAGCAGTTCTTC.

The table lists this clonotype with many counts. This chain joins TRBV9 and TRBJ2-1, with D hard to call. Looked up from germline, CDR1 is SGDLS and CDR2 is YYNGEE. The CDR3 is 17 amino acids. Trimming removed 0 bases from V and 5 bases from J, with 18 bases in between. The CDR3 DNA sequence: TGTGCCAGCAGCGTAGTCCTGAGAGTTCTGGGTAACAATGAGCAGTTCTTC. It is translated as CASSVVLRVLGNNEQFF.

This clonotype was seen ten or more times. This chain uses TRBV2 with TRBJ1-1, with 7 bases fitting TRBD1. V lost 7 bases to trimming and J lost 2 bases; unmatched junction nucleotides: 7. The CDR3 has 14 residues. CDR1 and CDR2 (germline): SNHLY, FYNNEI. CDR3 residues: CASTRDSKNTEAFF. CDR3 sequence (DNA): TGTGCCAGCACCCGGGACAGCAAAAACACTGAAGCTTTCTTT.

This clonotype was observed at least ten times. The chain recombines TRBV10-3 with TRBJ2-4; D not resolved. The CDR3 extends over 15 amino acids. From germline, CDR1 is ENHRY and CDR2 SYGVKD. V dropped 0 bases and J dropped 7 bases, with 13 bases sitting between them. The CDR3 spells CAISESNPRANIQYF. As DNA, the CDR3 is TGTGCCATCAGTGAGTCCAACCCTAGGGCGAACATTCAGTACTTC.

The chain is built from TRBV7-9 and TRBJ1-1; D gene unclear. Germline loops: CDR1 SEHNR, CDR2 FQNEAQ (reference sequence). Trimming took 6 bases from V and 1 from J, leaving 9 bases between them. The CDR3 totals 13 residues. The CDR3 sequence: CASRTPGNTEAFF. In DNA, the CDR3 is TGTGCCAGCAGAACCCCGGGGAACACTGAAGCTTTCTTT.

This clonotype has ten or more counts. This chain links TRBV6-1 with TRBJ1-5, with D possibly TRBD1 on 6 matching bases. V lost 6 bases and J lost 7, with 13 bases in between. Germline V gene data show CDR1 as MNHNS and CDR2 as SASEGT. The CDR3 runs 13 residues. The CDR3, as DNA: TGTGCCAGCAGCCCCAGGGGTTGGCAGCCCCAGCATTTT. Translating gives CASSPRGWQPQHF.

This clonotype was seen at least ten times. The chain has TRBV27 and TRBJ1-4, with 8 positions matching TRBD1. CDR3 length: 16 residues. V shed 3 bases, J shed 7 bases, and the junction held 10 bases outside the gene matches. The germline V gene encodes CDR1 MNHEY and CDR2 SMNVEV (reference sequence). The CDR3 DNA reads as TGTGCCAGCAGTTTTTCCTGGACAGGGTTAGGTGAAAAACTGTTTTTT. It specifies CASSFSWTGLGEKLFF. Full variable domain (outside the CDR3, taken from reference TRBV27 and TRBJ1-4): EAQVTQNPRYLITVTGKKLTVTCSQNMNHEYMSWYRQDPGLGLRQIYYSMNVEVTDKGDVPEGYKVSRKEKRNFPLILESPSPNQTSLYFCASSFSWTGLGEKLFFGSGTQLSVL.

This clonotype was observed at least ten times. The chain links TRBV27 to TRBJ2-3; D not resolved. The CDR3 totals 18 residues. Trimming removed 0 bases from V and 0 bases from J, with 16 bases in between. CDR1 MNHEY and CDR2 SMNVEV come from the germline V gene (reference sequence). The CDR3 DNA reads TGTGCCAGCAGTTTATCAGAAAAGTCCCTAGATAGCACAGATACGCAGTATTTT. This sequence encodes CASSLSEKSLDSTDTQYF.

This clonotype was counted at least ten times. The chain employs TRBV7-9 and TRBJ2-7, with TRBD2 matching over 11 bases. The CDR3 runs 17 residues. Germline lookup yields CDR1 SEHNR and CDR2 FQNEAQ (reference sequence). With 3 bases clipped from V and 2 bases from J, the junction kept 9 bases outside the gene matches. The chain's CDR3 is CASSFGSGGAPPYEQYF. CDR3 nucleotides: TGTGCCAGCAGCTTTGGTAGCGGGGGGGCTCCTCCCTACGAGCAGTACTTC.

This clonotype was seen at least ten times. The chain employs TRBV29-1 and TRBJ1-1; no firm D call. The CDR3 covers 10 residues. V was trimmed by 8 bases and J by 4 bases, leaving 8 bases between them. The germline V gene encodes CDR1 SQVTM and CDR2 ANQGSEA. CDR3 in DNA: TGCAGCACGGTGGGCACTGAAGCTTTCTTT. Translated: CSTVGTEAFF.

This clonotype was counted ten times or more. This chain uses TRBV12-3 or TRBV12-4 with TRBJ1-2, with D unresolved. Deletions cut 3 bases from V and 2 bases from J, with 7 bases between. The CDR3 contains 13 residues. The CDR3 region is CASSFLNNYGYTF. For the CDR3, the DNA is TGTGCCAGCAGTTTCCTCAACAACTATGGCTACACCTTC.

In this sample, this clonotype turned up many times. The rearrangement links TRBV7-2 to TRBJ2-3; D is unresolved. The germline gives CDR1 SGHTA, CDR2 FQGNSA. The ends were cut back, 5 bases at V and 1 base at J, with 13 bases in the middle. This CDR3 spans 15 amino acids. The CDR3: CASSPKESGTDTQYF. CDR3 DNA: TGTGCCAGCAGCCCCAAAGAGTCCGGCACAGATACGCAGTATTTT.

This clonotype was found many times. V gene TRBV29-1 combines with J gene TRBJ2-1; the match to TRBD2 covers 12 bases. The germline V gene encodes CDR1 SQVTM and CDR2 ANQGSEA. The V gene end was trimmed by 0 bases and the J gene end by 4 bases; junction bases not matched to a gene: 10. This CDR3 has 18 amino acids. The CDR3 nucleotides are TGCAGCGTTGAAGATTCCCCCCTACTAGCGGGGGGTTACAATGAGCAGTTCTTC. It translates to CSVEDSPLLAGGYNEQFF.

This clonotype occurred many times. The CDR3 loop is CASSQESGRAREQFF. CDR3 DNA: TGTGCCAGCAGCCAAGAAAGCGGGAGGGCACGGGAGCAGTTCTTC. J is TRBJ2-1 and V is TRBV3-1; TRBD2 agrees at 10 bases. Unmatched junction bases numbered 6, after V lost 0 bases and J lost 10 bases. Germline V gene lookup returns CDR1 LGHDT and CDR2 YNNKEL (reference sequence). The CDR3 runs to 15 residues.

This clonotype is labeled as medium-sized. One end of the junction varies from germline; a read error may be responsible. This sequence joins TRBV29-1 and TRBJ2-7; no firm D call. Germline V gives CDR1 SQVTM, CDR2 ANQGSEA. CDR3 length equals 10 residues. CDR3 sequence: CSVGSSEQYF. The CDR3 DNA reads TGCAGCGTTGGTTCCTCCGAGCAGTACTTC.

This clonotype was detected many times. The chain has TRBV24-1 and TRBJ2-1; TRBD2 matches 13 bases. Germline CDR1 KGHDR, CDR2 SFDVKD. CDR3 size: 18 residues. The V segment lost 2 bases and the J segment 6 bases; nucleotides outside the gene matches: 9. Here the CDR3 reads CATSDYQRTSGGINEQFF. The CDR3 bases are TGTGCCACCAGTGATTACCAACGGACTAGCGGGGGAATCAATGAGCAGTTCTTC.